This entry features one T cell receptor beta chain sequence. These data belong to a study of T cell changes during pregnancy in multiple sclerosis. Germline-derived CDR1 and CDR2 are LGHNA and YSLEER. The CDR3 loop spans 14 amino acids. The V and J ends lost 4 bases and 8 bases respectively, with 12 bases between them. Libraries were prepared by immunoSEQ multiplex PCR; TCRdb keeps only in-frame clonotypes and omits some of them. This sample yields about 12,000 clones, of which approximately 88% are seen a single time; around 11% belongs to the top ten. The chain has TRBV4-3 and TRBJ1-6; weak D call: TRBD1 (6 bases). The origin of this receptor is a female donor in good health, enrolled as a control in a pregnancy study. Source: CD8+ T cells from peripheral blood mononuclear cells, taken after pregnancy. CDR3 coding DNA: TGCGCCAGCAGCCCCAGGGACACCGATTCACCCCTCCACTTT. Translation gives CASSPRDTDSPLHF.